These 21 T cell receptor beta chains were sequenced from one sample in a study of shared clonotypes between healthy human individuals. Sequencing used immunoSEQ multiplex PCR; TCRdb keeps in-frame clones, though not all of them. The data contain around 750,000 clones, approximately 79% of them singletons. The source material was memory CD4+ T cells sorted from blood. Described subset: CD45RA-negative fraction. Receptors were obtained from a woman in her 30s in good health.

The V and J genes are TRBV27 and TRBJ2-3, with 15 nucleotides matching TRBD2. The length of the CDR3 is 18 residues. Trimming cost V 5 bases and J 0 bases; bases outside gene matches: 6. Germline V CDR1 and CDR2: MNHEY, SMNVEV (reference sequence). In DNA, the CDR3 is TGTGCCAGCAGTGGACTAGCGGGAGGGATTACTAGCACAGATACGCAGTATTTT. It encodes CASSGLAGGITSTDTQYF.

V gene TRBV5-6 combines with J gene TRBJ2-3; D call uncertain. In germline, CDR1 is SGHDT, CDR2 YYEEEE. V was clipped by 2 bases and J by 5 bases, with 3 bases between them. This CDR3 comprises 11 residues. CDR3 bases: TGTGCCAGCAGCTTTCGAGATACGCAGTATTTT. This encodes CASSFRDTQYF.

V usage is TRBV27 and J usage is TRBJ2-2; 9 nucleotides line up with TRBD2. V trimming: 2 bases; J trimming: 4 bases; junction bases outside the gene matches: 5. The CDR3 consists of 16 residues. CDR1 MNHEY and CDR2 SMNVEV come from the germline V gene (reference sequence). CDR3 protein: CASSLISGSFTGELFF. CDR3 DNA sequence: TGTGCCAGCAGTTTAATTAGCGGGAGTTTCACCGGGGAGCTGTTTTTT.

This rearrangement joins TRBV5-1 to TRBJ2-3; D not resolved. V was clipped by 0 bases and J by 0 bases, with 11 bases between them. Germline V lookup: CDR1 SGHRS, CDR2 YFSETQ. This CDR3 region has 16 residues. CDR3 bases: TGCGCCAGCAGCTTGGGGCAGGAACCTAGCACAGATACGCAGTATTTT. This gives the protein CASSLGQEPSTDTQYF.

The chain uses TRBV6-1 and TRBJ1-5; D unresolved. The CDR3 covers 15 residues. CDR1 and CDR2 (germline): MNHNS, SASEGT. Between the trimmed V and J ends, which lost 3 bases and 6 bases, there was a span of 15 bases. DNA for the CDR3: TGTGCCAGCAGTGACTTTCGCCGCCTCTCTCAGCCCCAGCATTTT. Protein: CASSDFRRLSQPQHF.

V usage is TRBV19 and J usage is TRBJ2-5, with D possibly TRBD2 on 6 matching bases. V was trimmed by 6 bases and J by 5 bases, leaving 19 bases between them. The germline CDR1 and CDR2 sequences are LNHDA and SQIVND (reference sequence). The CDR3 totals 15 residues. The CDR3: CASSLSRASGETQYF. As DNA, the CDR3 is TGTGCCAGTAGCCTTTCCCGGGCCAGCGGGGAGACCCAGTACTTC.

This clone was counted only a few times. Other nucleotide sequences in the sample specify the same CDR3. The gene calls are TRBV6-1 and TRBJ1-1; 7 bases fit TRBD1. CDR3 size: 14 residues. The junction had 4 bases not matched to a gene; V was cut back by 5 bases and J by 1 base. CDR1 and CDR2 (germline): MNHNS, SASEGT. CDR3 in amino acids: CASSNRGGNTEAFF. The DNA of the CDR3 is TGTGCCAGCAGTAACAGGGGCGGGAACACTGAAGCTTTCTTT.

The genes are TRBV11-2 and TRBJ2-6, with a weak D call TRBD1 (6 bases). Trimming shortened V by 5 bases and J by 2 bases, and 13 bases separated the two germline ends. Germline V gene data show CDR1 as SGHAT and CDR2 as FQNNGV. This CDR3 is built from 16 residues. The CDR3 spells CASSPLPGAGANVLTF. The CDR3 bases are TGTGCCAGCAGCCCTCTTCCAGGGGCTGGGGCCAACGTCCTGACTTTC.

The CDR3, as DNA: TGTGCCAGCAGTTTGCGCGCGTCCACCCGAGGCACCTACGAGCAGTACTTC. Its protein product is CASSLRASTRGTYEQYF. The chain links TRBV28 to TRBJ2-7; D uncertain. This CDR3 is 17 amino acids long. V lost 3 bases to trimming and J lost 2 bases, with 20 bases between them. Germline CDR1 reads MDHEN; CDR2 reads SYDVKM.

The J gene is TRBJ2-2, the V gene TRBV18; D uncertain. This CDR3 has 14 amino acids. V was trimmed by 2 bases and J by 1 base, leaving 5 bases between them. Per germline, CDR1 KGHSH and CDR2 LQKENI. CDR3 amino acids: CASSPFENTGELFF. CDR3 coding DNA: TGTGCCAGCTCACCATTCGAGAACACCGGGGAGCTGTTTTTT.

V and J are TRBV19 and TRBJ2-1; D is unresolved. Germline V gene sequence: CDR1 LNHDA, CDR2 SQIVND (reference sequence). This CDR3 has 12 amino acids. V shed 6 bases and J shed 4 bases, with 7 bases lying between them. The DNA of the CDR3 is TGTGCCAGTAGCGACGGTTACAATGAGCAGTTCTTC. Translating it yields CASSDGYNEQFF.

This chain connects TRBV10-3 to TRBJ1-3, with D hard to call. The V end was cut by 7 bases, the J end by 0 bases, with 16 bases between. This CDR3 is 16 amino acids long. Germline V gene lookup returns CDR1 ENHRY and CDR2 SYGVKD. CDR3 amino acids: CAITPTLRDSGNTIYF. The CDR3 nucleotides are TGTGCCATCACCCCAACCCTCCGGGACTCTGGAAACACCATATATTTT.

V gene TRBV2 combines with J gene TRBJ2-7; 8 bases map to TRBD2. This CDR3 is 13 amino acids long. The trim removed 8 bases at V and 5 bases at J, leaving 8 bases unmatched. Looked up from germline, CDR1 is SNHLY and CDR2 is FYNNEI. In DNA form, the CDR3 reads TGTGCCAGCTTAGGACTAGCCGTAAACGAGCAGTACTTC. This codes for CASLGLAVNEQYF.

The rearrangement joins TRBV25-1 to TRBJ2-3, with 8 bases lining up with TRBD1. The length of the CDR3 is 13 residues. Unmatched junction bases numbered 6, after V lost 10 bases and J lost 3 bases. Germline V gene data show CDR1 as MGHDK and CDR2 as SYGVNS. CDR3 nucleotide sequence: TGTGCCATCCAGGGGGCTGGGACAGATACGCAGTATTTT. This encodes CAIQGAGTDTQYF.

This clone has just one count. The CDR3 region has the DNA TGTGCCAGCAGTTTCACCCTAATGATGACAGGGCTTCCCTACGAGCAGTACTTC. Amino acids: CASSFTLMMTGLPYEQYF. V gene TRBV28 combines with J gene TRBJ2-7; 7 bases are a match to TRBD1. The germline CDR1 and CDR2 sequences are MDHEN and SYDVKM. The CDR3 runs to 18 residues. V was clipped by 3 bases and J by 2 bases; unmatched bases: 16.

The chain links TRBV19 to TRBJ2-2, with TRBD2 matching 10 bases. The CDR3 is 16 residues long. V shed 3 bases, J shed 4 bases, and the junction held 5 bases outside the gene matches. CDR1 is LNHDA, CDR2 SQIVND, per germline (reference sequence). This CDR3 reads CASSIERTSGTGELFF. In DNA form, the CDR3 reads TGTGCCAGTAGTATTGAAAGGACTAGCGGCACCGGGGAGCTGTTTTTT.

The V and J genes are TRBV27 and TRBJ2-7; D not certain. Germline CDR1 reads MNHEY; CDR2 reads SMNVEV (reference sequence). This CDR3 comprises 14 residues. V lost 3 bases and J 9 bases, leaving 18 bases between the germline ends. This CDR3 is CASSLSGHREGQYF. For the CDR3, the DNA is TGTGCCAGCAGTTTGTCAGGTCATAGAGAAGGGCAGTACTTC.

V usage is TRBV7-3 and J usage is TRBJ1-1; 7 bases fit TRBD1. The CDR3 loop spans 13 amino acids. In germline, CDR1 is SGHTA, CDR2 FQGTGA. Trimming took 6 bases from V and 5 from J; bases not matched to a gene: 6. The CDR3 bases are TGTGCCAGCAGTAAAACAGGGGAAACTGAAGCTTTCTTT. Translated, it gives CASSKTGETEAFF.

The chain has TRBV27 and TRBJ2-3, with a weak D call TRBD1 (6 bases). The CDR3 totals 14 residues. In germline, CDR1 is MNHEY, CDR2 SMNVEV (reference sequence). V lost 5 bases and J lost 4, with 13 bases in between. The CDR3, as DNA: TGTGCCAGCAGTCGGCAGGGGCGGGCAGATACGCAGTATTTT. It specifies CASSRQGRADTQYF.

The chain is built from TRBV4-1 and TRBJ1-2, with D hard to call. The germline V gene encodes CDR1 MGHRA and CDR2 YSYEKL. The CDR3 extends over 14 amino acids. The V gene lost 2 bases and the J gene lost 2 bases, with 9 bases spanning the gap. CDR3 sequence (DNA): TGCGCCAGCAGCCAAATCACAGTGAACTATGGCTACACCTTC. Protein product: CASSQITVNYGYTF.

This chain uses TRBV28 with TRBJ2-3; TRBD2 matches at 9 bases. Germline CDR1 reads MDHEN; CDR2 reads SYDVKM. The junction had 11 bases not matched to a gene; V was cut back by 6 bases and J by 4 bases. CDR3 length equals 16 residues. CDR3 loop: CASRSSSGKVSDTQYF. The DNA of the CDR3 is TGTGCCAGCAGGTCATCTAGCGGGAAGGTCTCAGATACGCAGTATTTT.